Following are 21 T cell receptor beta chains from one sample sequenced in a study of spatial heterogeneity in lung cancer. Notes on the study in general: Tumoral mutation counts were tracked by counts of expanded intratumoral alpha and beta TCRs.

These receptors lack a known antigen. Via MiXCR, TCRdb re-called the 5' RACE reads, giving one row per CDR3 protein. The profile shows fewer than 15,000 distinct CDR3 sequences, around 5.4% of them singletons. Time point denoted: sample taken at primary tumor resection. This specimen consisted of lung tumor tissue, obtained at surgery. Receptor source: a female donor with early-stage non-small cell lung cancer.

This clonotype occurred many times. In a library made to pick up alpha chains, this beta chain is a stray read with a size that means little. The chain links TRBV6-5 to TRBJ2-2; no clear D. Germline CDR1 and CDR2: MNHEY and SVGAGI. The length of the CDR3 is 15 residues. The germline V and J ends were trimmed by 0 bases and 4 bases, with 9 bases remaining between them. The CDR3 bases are TGTGCCAGCAGTTACTCTCGTAGCCGCACCGGGGAGCTGTTTTTT. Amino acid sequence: CASSYSRSRTGELFF.

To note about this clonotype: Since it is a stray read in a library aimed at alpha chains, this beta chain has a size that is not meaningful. CDR3 in DNA: TGTGCCAGCAGCTTGGGGGGAAGTAATTCACCCCTCCACTTT. Translation: CASSLGGSNSPLHF. The rearrangement joins TRBV7-6 to TRBJ1-6, with D perhaps matching TRBD1 (5 bases). The CDR3 loop spans 14 amino acids. The germline V gene encodes CDR1 SGHVS and CDR2 FNYEAQ. The germline V and J ends were trimmed by 3 bases and 6 bases, with 9 bases remaining between them. Full variable domain (outside the CDR3, taken from reference TRBV7-6 and TRBJ1-6): GAGVSQSPRYKVTKRGQDVALRCDPISGHVSLYWYRQALGQGPEFLTYFNYEAQQDKSGLPNDRFSAERPEGSISTLTIQRTEQRDSAMYRCASSLGGSNSPLHFGNGTRLTVT.

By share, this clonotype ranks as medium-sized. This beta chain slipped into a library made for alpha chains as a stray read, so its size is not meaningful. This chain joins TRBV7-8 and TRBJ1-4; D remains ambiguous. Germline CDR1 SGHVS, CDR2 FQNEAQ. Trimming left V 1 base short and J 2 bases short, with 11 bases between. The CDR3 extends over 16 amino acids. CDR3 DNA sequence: TGTGCCAGCAGCTTAGTTTCCGGCTCGACTAATGAAAAACTGTTTTTT. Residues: CASSLVSGSTNEKLFF.

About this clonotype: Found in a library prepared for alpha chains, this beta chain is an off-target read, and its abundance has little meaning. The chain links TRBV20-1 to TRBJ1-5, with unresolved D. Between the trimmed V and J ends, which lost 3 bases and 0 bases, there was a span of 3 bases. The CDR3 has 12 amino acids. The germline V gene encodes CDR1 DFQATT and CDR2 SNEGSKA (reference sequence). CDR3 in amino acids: CSASPSNQPQHF. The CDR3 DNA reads TGCAGTGCTAGTCCTAGCAATCAGCCCCAGCATTTT.

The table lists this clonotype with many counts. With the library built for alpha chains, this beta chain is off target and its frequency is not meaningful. The CDR3 region is CASTSYNEQFF. Written as DNA, the CDR3 is TGTGCCAGTACCAGTTACAATGAGCAGTTCTTC. This sequence joins TRBV19 and TRBJ2-1; D uncertain. The CDR3 runs to 11 residues. Between the trimmed V and J ends, which lost 7 bases and 4 bases, there was a span of 5 bases. Germline CDR1 and CDR2: LNHDA and SQIVND (reference sequence).

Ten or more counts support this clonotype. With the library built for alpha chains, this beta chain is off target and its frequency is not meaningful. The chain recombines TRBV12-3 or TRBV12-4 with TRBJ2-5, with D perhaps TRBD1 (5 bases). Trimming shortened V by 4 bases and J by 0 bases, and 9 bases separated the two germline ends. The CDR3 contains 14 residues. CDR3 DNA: TGTGCCAGCAGTTCCCGACAGCACCAAGAGACCCAGTACTTC. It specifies CASSSRQHQETQYF.

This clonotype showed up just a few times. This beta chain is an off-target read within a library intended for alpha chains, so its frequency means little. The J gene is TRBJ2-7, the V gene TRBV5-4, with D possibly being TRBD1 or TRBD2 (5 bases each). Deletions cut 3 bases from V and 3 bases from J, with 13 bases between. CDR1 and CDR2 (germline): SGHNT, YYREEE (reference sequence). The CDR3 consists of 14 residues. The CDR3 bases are TGTGCCAGCAGCTACCGGGACCGAGGCTACGAGCAGTACTTC. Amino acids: CASSYRDRGYEQYF.

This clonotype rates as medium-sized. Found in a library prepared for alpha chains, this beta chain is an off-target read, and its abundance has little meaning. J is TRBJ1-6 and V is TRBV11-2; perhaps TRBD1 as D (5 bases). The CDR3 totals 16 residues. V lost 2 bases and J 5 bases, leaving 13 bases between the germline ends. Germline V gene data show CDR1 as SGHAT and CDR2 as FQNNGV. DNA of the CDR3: TGTGCCAGCAGCTTAAGGGGCCTTACTCATAATTCACCCCTCCACTTT. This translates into CASSLRGLTHNSPLHF.

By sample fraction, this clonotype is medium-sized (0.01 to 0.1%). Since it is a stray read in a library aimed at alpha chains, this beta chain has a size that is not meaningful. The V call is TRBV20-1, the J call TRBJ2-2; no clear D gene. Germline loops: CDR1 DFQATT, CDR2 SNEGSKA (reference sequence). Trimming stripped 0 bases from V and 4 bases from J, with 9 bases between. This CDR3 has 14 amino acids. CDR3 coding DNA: TGCAGTGCTAGAGATATCCAGAGCACCGGGGAGCTGTTTTTT. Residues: CSARDIQSTGELFF.

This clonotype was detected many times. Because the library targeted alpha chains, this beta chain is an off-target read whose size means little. The CDR3 here is CASSLTSGTYEQYF. The DNA of the CDR3 is TGCGCCAGCAGCTTGACTAGCGGGACTTACGAGCAGTACTTC. The V and J genes are TRBV5-1 and TRBJ2-7, with 10 bases identical to TRBD2. The CDR3 sequence is 14 residues long. In germline, CDR1 is SGHRS, CDR2 YFSETQ. The J segment lost 4 bases and the V segment lost 1 base, leaving 2 bases of the junction unmatched.

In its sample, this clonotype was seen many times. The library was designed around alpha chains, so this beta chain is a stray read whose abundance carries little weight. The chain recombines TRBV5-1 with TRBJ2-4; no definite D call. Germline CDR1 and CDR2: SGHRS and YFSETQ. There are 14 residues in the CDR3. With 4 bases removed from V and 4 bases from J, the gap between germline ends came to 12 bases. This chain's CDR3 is CASSSPWGKNIQYF. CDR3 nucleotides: TGCGCCAGCAGCAGTCCGTGGGGAAAAAACATTCAGTACTTC.

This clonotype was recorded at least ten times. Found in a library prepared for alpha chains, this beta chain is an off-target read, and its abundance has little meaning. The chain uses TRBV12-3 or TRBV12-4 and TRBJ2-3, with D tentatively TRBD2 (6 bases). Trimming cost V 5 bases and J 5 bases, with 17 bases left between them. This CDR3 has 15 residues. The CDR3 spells CASSPRLDTVDTQYF. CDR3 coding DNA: TGTGCCAGCAGTCCGCGACTAGACACGGTAGATACGCAGTATTTT.

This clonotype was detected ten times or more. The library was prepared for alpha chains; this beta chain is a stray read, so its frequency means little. CDR3 residues: CSAGLSYEQYF. The CDR3 region has the DNA TGCAGTGCTGGACTCTCCTACGAGCAGTACTTC. This chain joins TRBV20-1 and TRBJ2-7; D is possibly TRBD2 (5 bases). Germline V CDR1 and CDR2: DFQATT, SNEGSKA (reference sequence). The CDR3 consists of 11 residues. V lost 5 bases to trimming and J lost 0 bases, with 5 bases between them.

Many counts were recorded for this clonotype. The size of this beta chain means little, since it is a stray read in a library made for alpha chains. CDR3 in amino acids: CASSVGGQLTYEQYF. CDR3 DNA sequence: TGTGCCAGCAGCGTAGGGGGACAGCTGACCTACGAGCAGTACTTC. The rearrangement links TRBV9 to TRBJ2-7; 7 bases line up with TRBD1. V shed 0 bases, J shed 2 bases, and the junction held 5 bases outside the gene matches. CDR3 length: 15 residues. The germline V gene encodes CDR1 SGDLS and CDR2 YYNGEE.

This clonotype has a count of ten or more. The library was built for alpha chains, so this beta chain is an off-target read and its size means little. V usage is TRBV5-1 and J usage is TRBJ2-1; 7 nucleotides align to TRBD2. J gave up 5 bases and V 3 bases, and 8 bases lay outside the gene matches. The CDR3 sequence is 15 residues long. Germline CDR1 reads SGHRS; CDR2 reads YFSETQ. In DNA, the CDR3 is TGCGCCAGCAGCTCGGGAGGTAGCGGGCACAATGAGCAGTTCTTC. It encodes CASSSGGSGHNEQFF.

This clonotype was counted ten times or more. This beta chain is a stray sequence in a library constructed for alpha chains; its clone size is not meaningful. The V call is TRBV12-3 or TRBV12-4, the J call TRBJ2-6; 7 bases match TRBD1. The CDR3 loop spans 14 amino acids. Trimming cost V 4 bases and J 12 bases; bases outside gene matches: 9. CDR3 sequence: CASSSRRTGSVLTF. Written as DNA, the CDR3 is TGTGCCAGCAGTTCCCGGAGGACAGGCAGCGTCCTGACTTTC.

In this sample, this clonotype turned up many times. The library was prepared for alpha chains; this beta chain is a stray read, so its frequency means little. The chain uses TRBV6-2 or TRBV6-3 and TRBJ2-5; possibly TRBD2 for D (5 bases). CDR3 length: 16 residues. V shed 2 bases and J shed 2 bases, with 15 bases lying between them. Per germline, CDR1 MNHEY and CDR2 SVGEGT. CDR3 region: CASSYGGLLGQETQYF. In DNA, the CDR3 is TGTGCCAGCAGTTACGGCGGGCTACTCGGACAAGAGACCCAGTACTTC.

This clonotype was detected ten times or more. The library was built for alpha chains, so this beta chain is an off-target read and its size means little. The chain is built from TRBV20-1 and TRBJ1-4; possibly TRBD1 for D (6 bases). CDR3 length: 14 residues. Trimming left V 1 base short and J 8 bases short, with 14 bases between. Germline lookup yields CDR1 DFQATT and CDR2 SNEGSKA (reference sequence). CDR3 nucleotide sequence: TGCAGTGCTAGAGTCGCAGGGGCCGGGGAAAAACTGTTTTTT. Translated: CSARVAGAGEKLFF.

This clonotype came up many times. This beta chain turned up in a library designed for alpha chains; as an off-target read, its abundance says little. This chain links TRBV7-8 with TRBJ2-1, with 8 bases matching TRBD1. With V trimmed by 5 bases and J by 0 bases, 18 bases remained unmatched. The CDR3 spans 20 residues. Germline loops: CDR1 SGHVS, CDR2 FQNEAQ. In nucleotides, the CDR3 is TGTGCCAGCAGCCCTCCAGGAGGGACAGGCCTCGACAGCTCCTACAATGAGCAGTTCTTC. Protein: CASSPPGGTGLDSSYNEQFF.

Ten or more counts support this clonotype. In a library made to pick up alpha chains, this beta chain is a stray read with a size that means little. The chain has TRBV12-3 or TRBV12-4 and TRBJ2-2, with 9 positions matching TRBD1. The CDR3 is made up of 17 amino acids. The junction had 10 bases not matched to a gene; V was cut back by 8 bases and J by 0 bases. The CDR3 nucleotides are TGTGCCAGCCGATTGGGACAGGGTCTAACGAACACCGGGGAGCTGTTTTTT. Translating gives CASRLGQGLTNTGELFF.

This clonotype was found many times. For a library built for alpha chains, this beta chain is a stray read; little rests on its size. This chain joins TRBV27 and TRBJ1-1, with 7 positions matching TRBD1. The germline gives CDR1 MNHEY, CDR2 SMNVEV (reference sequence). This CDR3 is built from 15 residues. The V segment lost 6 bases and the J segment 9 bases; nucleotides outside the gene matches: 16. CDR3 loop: CASRAGTAVGGKAFF. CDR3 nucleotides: TGTGCCAGCAGGGCCGGGACAGCGGTTGGGGGGAAAGCTTTCTTT.